The clone carrying this TCR beta chain came up a few times. Its antigen is unknown. V lost 7 bases to trimming and J lost 11 bases, with 20 bases between them. CDR3 length equals 13 residues. Germline loops: CDR1 MNHNS, CDR2 SASEGT. This specimen belongs to a study of T cells after yellow fever vaccination. Study-level points and caveats: A weaker but faster secondary response was observed, peaking on day 5 versus 15. Clones that expanded after primary vaccination mostly reappeared after the booster (around 96% CD4, approximately 85% CD8). Highly abundant clonotypes carried over from the bulk population could end up in FACS-sorted repertoires as contaminants.

Template switching by 5'RACE produced TCR cDNA, adding a universal primer site and UMIs. TCRdb reprocessed the 5' RACE reads with MiXCR, giving one entry per CDR3 protein. The sample holds roughly 260,000 distinct CDR3 sequences, roughly 13% seen once. The TCR was taken from a man aged 30-40 years who received the YFV17D yellow fever vaccine. The sample in question was CD4+ T cells sorted from PBMCs, obtained 45 days after the yellow fever booster vaccination. J is TRBJ1-1 and V is TRBV6-1; no firm D call. The CDR3 loop reads CASKSDGGAVAFF. CDR3 in DNA: TGTGCCAGCAAATCCGATGGAGGTGCTGTCGCTTTCTTT.